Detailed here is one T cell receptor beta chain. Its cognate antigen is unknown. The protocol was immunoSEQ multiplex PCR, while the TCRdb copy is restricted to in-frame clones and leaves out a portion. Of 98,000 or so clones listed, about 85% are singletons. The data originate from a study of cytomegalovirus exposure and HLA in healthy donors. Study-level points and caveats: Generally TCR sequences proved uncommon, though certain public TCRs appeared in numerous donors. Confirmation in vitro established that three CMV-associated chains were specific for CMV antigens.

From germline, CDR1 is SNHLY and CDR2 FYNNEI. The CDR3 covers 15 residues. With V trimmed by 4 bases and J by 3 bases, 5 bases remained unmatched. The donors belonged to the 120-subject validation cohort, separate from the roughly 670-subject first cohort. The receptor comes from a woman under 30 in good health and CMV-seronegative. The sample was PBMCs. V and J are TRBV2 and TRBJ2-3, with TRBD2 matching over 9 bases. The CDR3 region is CASSAVAGATDTQYF. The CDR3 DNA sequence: TGTGCCAGCAGTGCCGTAGCGGGGGCAACAGATACGCAGTATTTT.